This T cell receptor (beta chain) came from a study of shared clonotypes between healthy human individuals. With respect to this clone: Its cognate antigen is unknown.

Whole-study results and caveats: Clonotype sharing across a few donors was observed for about 5.5% of naive CD4 clonotypes. Among donors, the sharing of clonotypes was expected to be influenced by sequencing depth. Non-shared clonotypes had lower generation probabilities than those shared by all four donors.

Libraries were prepared by immunoSEQ multiplex PCR; TCRdb keeps only in-frame clonotypes and omits some of them. The data contain roughly 2.5 million clones, just over 90% of them seen just once; the ten biggest clones take up around 0.15%. Deletions cut 3 bases from V and 0 bases from J, with 18 bases between. Per the germline V gene, CDR1 is KGHSH and CDR2 is LQKENI. CDR3 length: 18 residues. The receptor was isolated from a young man in good health. Sequencing input: naive CD4+ T cells sorted from blood. Subset reported: CD45RA+ positively selected. V is TRBV18 and J is TRBJ1-3, with D uncertain. Here the CDR3 reads CASSPISKSQSSGNTIYF. The DNA of the CDR3 is TGTGCCAGCTCACCCATAAGTAAAAGTCAGAGCTCTGGAAACACCATATATTTT.